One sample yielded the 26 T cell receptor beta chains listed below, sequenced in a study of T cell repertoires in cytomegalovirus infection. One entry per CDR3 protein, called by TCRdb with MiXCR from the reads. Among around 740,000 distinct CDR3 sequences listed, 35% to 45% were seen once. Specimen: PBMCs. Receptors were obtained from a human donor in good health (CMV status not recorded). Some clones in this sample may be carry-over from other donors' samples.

CDR3 coding DNA: TGTGCCAGCAGCTCGCACAGGGCGGGGAACATTCAGTACTTC. Protein product: CASSSHRAGNIQYF. This chain uses TRBV7-2 with TRBJ2-4; D tentatively reads TRBD1 or TRBD2 (6 bases each). Germline V lookup: CDR1 SGHTA, CDR2 FQGNSA. The CDR3 length is 14 residues. The V end lost 4 bases, the J end lost 7 bases, and 14 bases lay between the germline ends. The full variable domain, with the rest looked up from reference TRBV7-2 and TRBJ2-4, is GAGVSQSPSNKVTEKGKDVELRCDPISGHTALYWYRQSLGQGLEFLIYFQGNSAPDKSGLPSDRFSAERTGGSVSTLTIQRTQQEDSAVYLCASSSHRAGNIQYFGAGTRLSVL.

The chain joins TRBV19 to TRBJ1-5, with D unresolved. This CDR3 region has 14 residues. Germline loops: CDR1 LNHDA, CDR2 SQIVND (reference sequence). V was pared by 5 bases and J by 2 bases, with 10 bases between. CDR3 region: CASSEGVGNQPQHF. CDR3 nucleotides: TGTGCCAGTAGTGAGGGAGTGGGCAATCAGCCCCAGCATTTT.

In DNA form, the CDR3 reads TGTGCCAGCAGTTCGGTTTATCAAATGCAGGGCTACACCTTC. This translates into CASSSVYQMQGYTF. The genes are TRBV6-6 and TRBJ1-2; no clear D. The CDR3 runs 14 residues. Germline assignment: CDR1 MNHNY and CDR2 SVGAGI (reference sequence). The V gene lost 4 bases and the J gene lost 8 bases, with 17 bases spanning the gap.

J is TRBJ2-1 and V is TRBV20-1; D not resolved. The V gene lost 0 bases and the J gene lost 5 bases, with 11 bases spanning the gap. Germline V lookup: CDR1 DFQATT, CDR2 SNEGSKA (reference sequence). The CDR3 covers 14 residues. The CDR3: CSARDIRPDNEQFF. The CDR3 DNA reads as TGCAGTGCTAGAGATATAAGGCCAGACAATGAGCAGTTCTTC.

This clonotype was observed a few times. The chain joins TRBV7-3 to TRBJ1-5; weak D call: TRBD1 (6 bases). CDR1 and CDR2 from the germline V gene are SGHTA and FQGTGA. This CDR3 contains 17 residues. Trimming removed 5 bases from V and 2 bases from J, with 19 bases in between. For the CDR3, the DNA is TGTGCCAGCAGCATTGGGACAAACCGAGGGGGCAATCAGCCCCAGCATTTT. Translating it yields CASSIGTNRGGNQPQHF.

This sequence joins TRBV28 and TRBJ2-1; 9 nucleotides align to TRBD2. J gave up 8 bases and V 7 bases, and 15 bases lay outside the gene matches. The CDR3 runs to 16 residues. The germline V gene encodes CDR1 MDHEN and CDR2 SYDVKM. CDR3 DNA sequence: TGTGCCAGCAACCTTATTTATAGCGGGAGCAGGGATGAGCAGTTCTTC. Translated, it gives CASNLIYSGSRDEQFF.

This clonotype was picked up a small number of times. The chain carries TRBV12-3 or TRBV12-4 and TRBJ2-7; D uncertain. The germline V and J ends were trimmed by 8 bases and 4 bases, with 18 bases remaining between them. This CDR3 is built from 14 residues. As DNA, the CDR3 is TGTGCCAGCGGAAGACCCAATCGCGCATACGAGCAGTACTTC. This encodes CASGRPNRAYEQYF.

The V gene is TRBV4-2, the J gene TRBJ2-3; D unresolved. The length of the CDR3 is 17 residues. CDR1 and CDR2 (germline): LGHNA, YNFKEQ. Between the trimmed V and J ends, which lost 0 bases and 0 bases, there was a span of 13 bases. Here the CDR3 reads CASSQDIILGSTDTQYF. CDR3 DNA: TGTGCCAGCAGCCAAGATATCATCCTAGGTAGCACAGATACGCAGTATTTT.

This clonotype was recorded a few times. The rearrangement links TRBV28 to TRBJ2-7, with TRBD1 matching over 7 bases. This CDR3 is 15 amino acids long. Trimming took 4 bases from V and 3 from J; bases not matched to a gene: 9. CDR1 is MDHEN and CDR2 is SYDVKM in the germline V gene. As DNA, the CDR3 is TGTGCCAGCAGTTCCTACCGGGACAGATACTACGAGCAGTACTTC. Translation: CASSSYRDRYYEQYF. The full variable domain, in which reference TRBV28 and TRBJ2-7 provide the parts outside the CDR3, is DVKVTQSSRYLVKRTGEKVFLECVQDMDHENMFWYRQDPGLGLRLIYFSYDVKMKEKGDIPEGYSVSREKKERFSLILESASTNQTSMYLCASSSYRDRYYEQYFGPGTRLTVT.

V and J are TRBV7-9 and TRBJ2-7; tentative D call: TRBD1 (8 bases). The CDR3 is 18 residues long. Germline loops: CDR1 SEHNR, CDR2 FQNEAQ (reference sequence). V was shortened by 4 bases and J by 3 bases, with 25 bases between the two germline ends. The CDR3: CASSSTNRGGLLYYEQYF. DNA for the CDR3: TGTGCCAGCAGCTCTACAAACAGGGGGGGGCTCCTATACTACGAGCAGTACTTC.

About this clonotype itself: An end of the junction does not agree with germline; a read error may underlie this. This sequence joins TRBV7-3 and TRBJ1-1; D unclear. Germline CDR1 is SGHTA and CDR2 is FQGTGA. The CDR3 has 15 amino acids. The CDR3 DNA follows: TGTGACAGCAGCTTTATGGCCAGCCCGAACACTGAAGCTTTCTTT. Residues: CDSSFMASPNTEAFF.

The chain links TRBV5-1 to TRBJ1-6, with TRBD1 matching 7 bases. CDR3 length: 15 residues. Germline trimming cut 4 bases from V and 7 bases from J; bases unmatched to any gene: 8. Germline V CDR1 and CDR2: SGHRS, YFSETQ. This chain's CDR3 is CASSREDRPNSPLHF. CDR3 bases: TGCGCCAGCAGCCGCGAGGACAGGCCAAATTCACCCCTCCACTTT.

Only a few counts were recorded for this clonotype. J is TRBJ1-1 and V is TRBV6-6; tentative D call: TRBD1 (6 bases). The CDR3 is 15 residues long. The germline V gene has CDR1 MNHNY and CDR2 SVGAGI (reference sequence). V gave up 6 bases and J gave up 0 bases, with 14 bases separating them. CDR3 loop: CASRLNRDLNTEAFF. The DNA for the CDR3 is TGTGCCAGCAGGTTAAACAGGGACTTGAACACTGAAGCTTTCTTT.

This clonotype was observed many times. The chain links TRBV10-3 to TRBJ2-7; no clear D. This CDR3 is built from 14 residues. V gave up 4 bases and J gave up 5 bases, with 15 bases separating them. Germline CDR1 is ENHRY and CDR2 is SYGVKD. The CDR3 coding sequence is TGTGCCATCAGTGGAACGGCTAAGTCTAACGAGCAGTACTTC. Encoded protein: CAISGTAKSNEQYF.

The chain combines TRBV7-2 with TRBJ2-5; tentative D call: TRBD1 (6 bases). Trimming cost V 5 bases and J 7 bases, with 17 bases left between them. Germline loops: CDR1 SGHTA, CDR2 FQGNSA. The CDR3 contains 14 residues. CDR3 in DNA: TGTGCCAGCAGCACCCGACAGGACCCGGGGACCCAGTACTTC. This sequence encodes CASSTRQDPGTQYF.

In nucleotides, the CDR3 is TGTGCCAGCAGTGAGGACAGGGACACCGGGGAGCTGTTTTTT. This gives the protein CASSEDRDTGELFF. J is TRBJ2-2 and V is TRBV6-4; 8 nucleotides align to TRBD1. After removal of 3 bases from V and 3 bases from J, the junction contained 0 bases not matched to a gene. The CDR3 loop spans 14 amino acids. Germline CDR1 is MRHNA and CDR2 is SNTAGT.

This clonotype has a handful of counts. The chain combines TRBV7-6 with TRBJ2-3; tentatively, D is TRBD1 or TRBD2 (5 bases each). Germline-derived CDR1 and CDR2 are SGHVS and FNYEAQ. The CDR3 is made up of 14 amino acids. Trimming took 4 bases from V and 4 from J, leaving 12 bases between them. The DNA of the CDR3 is TGTGCCAGCAGCTCCCCGGGACGGCCAGATACGCAGTATTTT. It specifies CASSSPGRPDTQYF.

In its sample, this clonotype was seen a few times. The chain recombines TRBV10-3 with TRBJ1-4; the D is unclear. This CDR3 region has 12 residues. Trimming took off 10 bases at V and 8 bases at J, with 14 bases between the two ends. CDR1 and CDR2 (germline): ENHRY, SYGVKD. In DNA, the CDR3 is TGTGCCACCGGAATTAGCGGCGAAAAACTGTTTTTT. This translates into CATGISGEKLFF.

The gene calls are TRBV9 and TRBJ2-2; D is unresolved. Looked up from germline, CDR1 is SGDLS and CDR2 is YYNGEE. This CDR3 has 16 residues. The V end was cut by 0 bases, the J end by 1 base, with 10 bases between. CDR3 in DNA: TGTGCCAGCAGCGTAGCGCCAGGCCAGAACACCGGGGAGCTGTTTTTT. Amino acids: CASSVAPGQNTGELFF.

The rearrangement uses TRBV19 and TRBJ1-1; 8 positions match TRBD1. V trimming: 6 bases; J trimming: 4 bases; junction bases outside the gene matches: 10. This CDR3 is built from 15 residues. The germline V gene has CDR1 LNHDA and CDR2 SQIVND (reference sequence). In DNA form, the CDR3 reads TGTGCCAGTAGCTCCGACAGGGGCGGCGGCACTGAAGCTTTCTTT. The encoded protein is CASSSDRGGGTEAFF. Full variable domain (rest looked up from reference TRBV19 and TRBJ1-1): DGGITQSPKYLFRKEGQNVTLSCEQNLNHDAMYWYRQDPGQGLRLIYYSQIVNDFQKGDIAEGYSVSREKKESFPLTVTSAQKNPTAFYLCASSSDRGGGTEAFFGQGTRLTVV.

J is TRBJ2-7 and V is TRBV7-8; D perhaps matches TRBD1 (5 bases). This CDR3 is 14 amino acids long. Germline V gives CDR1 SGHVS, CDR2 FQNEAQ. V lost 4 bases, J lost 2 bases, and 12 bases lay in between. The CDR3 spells CASSSRTSTYEQYF. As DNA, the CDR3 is TGTGCCAGCAGCTCCAGGACATCCACCTACGAGCAGTACTTC.

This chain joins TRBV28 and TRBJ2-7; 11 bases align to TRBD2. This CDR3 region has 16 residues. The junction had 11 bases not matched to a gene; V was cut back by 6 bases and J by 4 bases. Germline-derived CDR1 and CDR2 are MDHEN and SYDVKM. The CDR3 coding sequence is TGTGCCAGCAGACCTCCGGGGACTAGCGGCTCTTACGAGCAGTACTTC. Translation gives CASRPPGTSGSYEQYF. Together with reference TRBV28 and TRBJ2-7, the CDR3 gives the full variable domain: DVKVTQSSRYLVKRTGEKVFLECVQDMDHENMFWYRQDPGLGLRLIYFSYDVKMKEKGDIPEGYSVSREKKERFSLILESASTNQTSMYLCASRPPGTSGSYEQYFGPGTRLTVT.

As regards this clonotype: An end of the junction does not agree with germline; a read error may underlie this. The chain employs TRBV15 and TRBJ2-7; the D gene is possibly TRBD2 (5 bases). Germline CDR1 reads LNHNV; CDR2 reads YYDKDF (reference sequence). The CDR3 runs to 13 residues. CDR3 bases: TGTGCCACCAGCAGAGACAGAGGGCACGAGGAGTACTTC. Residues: CATSRDRGHEEYF.

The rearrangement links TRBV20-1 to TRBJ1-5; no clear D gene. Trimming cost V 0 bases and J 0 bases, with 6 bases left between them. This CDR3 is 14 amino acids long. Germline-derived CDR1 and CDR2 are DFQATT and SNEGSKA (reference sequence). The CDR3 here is CSARDWHSNQPQHF. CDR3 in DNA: TGCAGTGCTAGAGATTGGCATAGCAATCAGCCCCAGCATTTT.

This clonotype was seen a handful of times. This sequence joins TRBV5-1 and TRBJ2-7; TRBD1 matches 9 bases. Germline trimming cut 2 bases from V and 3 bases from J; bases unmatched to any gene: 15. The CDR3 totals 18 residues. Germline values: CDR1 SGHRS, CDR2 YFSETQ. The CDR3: CASSFLPPTTGGLYEQYF. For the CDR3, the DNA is TGCGCCAGCAGCTTTTTACCCCCCACGACAGGGGGTCTCTACGAGCAGTACTTC.

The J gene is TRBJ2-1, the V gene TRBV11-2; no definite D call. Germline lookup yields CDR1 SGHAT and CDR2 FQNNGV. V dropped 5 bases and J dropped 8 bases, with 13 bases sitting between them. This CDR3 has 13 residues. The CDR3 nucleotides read TGTGCCAGCAGCCGCCTCCCTACGGATGAGCAGTTCTTC. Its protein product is CASSRLPTDEQFF.